The sequence of this T cell receptor (beta chain) was determined in a study of human T cells and chemical hapten exposure. As for the study in general: A roughly 2 cm by roughly 2 cm inner upper arm patch received 2% DPC for sensitization.

Whole-study findings and limits: Significantly greater numbers of large CDR3 similarity clusters came from expanded TCRs than from controls.

Regarding time point: patch test 3, about 24 weeks after DPC sensitization. As for treatment: therapeutic diphenylcyclopropenone sensitization with weekly scalp DPC. Before extraction, the whole blood was not fractionated, and total RNA was taken from it. This clonotype was detected only a few times. Its antigen is currently unknown. A single record per CDR3 protein comes from TCRdb applying MiXCR to the RACE reads. The sample carries around 40,000 distinct CDR3 sequences, 10% to 15% recorded once. V lost 6 bases and J lost 2, with 10 bases in between. Germline V gene sequence: CDR1 DFQATT, CDR2 SNEGSKA (reference sequence). CDR3 size: 12 residues.

This clonotype originated in a woman in her thirties or forties with alopecia areata. Some clones in this sample may be carry-over from other donors' samples. Sample: whole blood, taken in connection with sensitization to the hapten diphenylcyclopropenone (DPC). This chain uses TRBV20-1 with TRBJ2-5; D remains unclear. CDR3 region: CSAGSMQETQYF. DNA of the CDR3: TGCAGTGCGGGCTCTATGCAAGAGACCCAGTACTTC.